A single sample is the source of the 14 T cell receptor beta chains below, sequenced in a study of T cells in Graves' hyperthyroidism and ophthalmopathy. Amplification targeted TCR beta CDR3 regions from RNA transcripts. The study used the HTBI primer set for a first-round RT-PCR of the TCR CDR3. TCRdb re-called the multiplex PCR reads through MiXCR, storing one row per CDR3 protein. The sample consists of under 700,000 distinct CDR3 sequences, over 15% of them appearing once. Sequences were obtained from blood. The receptors were sampled from a young woman with Graves' hyperthyroidism.

V gene TRBV19 combines with J gene TRBJ1-1; TRBD1 matches at 7 bases. The CDR3 has 16 residues. Germline V gene sequence: CDR1 LNHDA, CDR2 SQIVND (reference sequence). V lost 0 bases to trimming and J lost 0 bases; unmatched junction nucleotides: 4. DNA of the CDR3: TGTGCCAGTAGTATAGATCTCGGGACAGTGAACACTGAAGCTTTCTTT. This translates into CASSIDLGTVNTEAFF.

This sequence joins TRBV7-2 and TRBJ2-7; 15 bases agree with TRBD2. CDR1 is SGHTA, CDR2 FQGNSA, per germline. The CDR3 length is 16 residues. V dropped 4 bases and J dropped 7; count of bases not matched to a gene: 8. CDR3 nucleotide sequence: TGTGCCAGCAGCTACGGACTAGCGGGAGGGCCTTGGGAGCAGTACTTC. Translating gives CASSYGLAGGPWEQYF.

The chain joins TRBV13 to TRBJ2-1; 9 bases map to TRBD2. CDR1 and CDR2 (germline): PRHDT, FYEKMQ (reference sequence). The V and J ends lost 5 bases and 6 bases, in that order; junction bases with no gene match: 8. The CDR3 is made up of 15 amino acids. The CDR3 DNA sequence: TGTGCCAGCAGCGCGTCCCAACTAGCGGGCAATGAGCAGTTCTTC. Translating gives CASSASQLAGNEQFF.

This clonotype has at least ten counts. The chain has TRBV2 and TRBJ1-5; 7 positions agree with TRBD1. CDR1 is SNHLY, CDR2 FYNNEI, per germline. V was pared by 4 bases and J by 1 base, with 4 bases of the junction left unmatched. This CDR3 region has 15 residues. In DNA, the CDR3 is TGTGCCAGCAGTGCTACGACAGGGAGCAATCAGCCCCAGCATTTT. This sequence encodes CASSATTGSNQPQHF.

The V and J genes are TRBV5-5 and TRBJ1-1, with TRBD1 as a possible D gene (6 bases). Trimming removed 4 bases from V and 3 bases from J, with 10 bases in between. The CDR3 spans 13 residues. Germline V gene sequence: CDR1 SGHKS, CDR2 YYEKEE (reference sequence). The CDR3 DNA reads TGTGCCAGCAGCGATTACAGGGACACTGAAGCTTTCTTT. It encodes CASSDYRDTEAFF.

This clonotype was found many times. The V gene is TRBV12-3 or TRBV12-4, the J gene TRBJ2-1, with D uncertain. The ends were cut back, 4 bases at V and 5 bases at J, with 15 bases in the middle. The CDR3 runs to 15 residues. The DNA of the CDR3 is TGTGCCAGCAGTTCGCCCTCCGGACGGAACAATGAGCAGTTCTTC. Protein: CASSSPSGRNNEQFF.

This clonotype has a count of ten or more. The rearrangement uses TRBV9 and TRBJ1-3; the D gene is possibly TRBD1 (5 bases). The ends were cut back, 0 bases at V and 4 bases at J, with 8 bases in the middle. This CDR3 spans 14 amino acids. Looked up from germline, CDR1 is SGDLS and CDR2 is YYNGEE. The CDR3 loop is CASSVGGTGNTIYF. CDR3 sequence (DNA): TGTGCCAGCAGCGTAGGTGGGACGGGAAACACCATATATTTT.

Regarding this clonotype: A much larger clone is a single base away; this may be a read error. The chain links TRBV12-3 or TRBV12-4 to TRBJ2-7; D remains ambiguous. This CDR3 contains 13 residues. CDR3 nucleotides: TGTGCCAACAGTCTGGATCTCTCCTACGAGCAGTACTTC. Its translation is CANSLDLSYEQYF.

This clonotype was counted between two and nine times. J is TRBJ1-3 and V is TRBV5-1; D is undetermined. This CDR3 spans 16 amino acids. The germline CDR1 and CDR2 sequences are SGHRS and YFSETQ. Trimming took 1 base from V and 0 from J, leaving 11 bases between them. CDR3 nucleotides: TGCGCCAGCAGCTTGAATGGTGGGAGCTCTGGAAACACCATATATTTT. Amino acids: CASSLNGGSSGNTIYF.

This clonotype has a handful of counts. V usage is TRBV20-1 and J usage is TRBJ1-1; D not resolved. The CDR3 loop spans 12 amino acids. V shed 1 base and J shed 5 bases, with 8 bases lying between them. Germline CDR1 is DFQATT and CDR2 is SNEGSKA (reference sequence). The CDR3 loop reads CSARAQDTEAFF. In DNA form, the CDR3 reads TGCAGTGCTAGAGCCCAGGATACTGAAGCTTTCTTT.

This clonotype was counted ten times or more. This chain links TRBV11-1 with TRBJ2-1; TRBD1 or TRBD2 may be the D gene (7 bases each). Germline V gene sequence: CDR1 SGHAT, CDR2 FQDESV (reference sequence). V dropped 5 bases and J dropped 4 bases, with 21 bases sitting between them. CDR3 length: 17 amino acids. The CDR3 sequence is CASSPRGAGTAYNEQFF. The CDR3 DNA reads as TGTGCCAGCAGCCCCCGGGGGGCCGGGACAGCATACAATGAGCAGTTCTTC. Based on the CDR3 plus reference TRBV11-1 and TRBJ2-1, the full variable domain is EAEVAQSPRYKITEKSQAVAFWCDPISGHATLYWYRQILGQGPELLVQFQDESVVDDSQLPKDRFSAERLKGVDSTLKIQPAELGDSAMYLCASSPRGAGTAYNEQFFGPGTRLTVL.

The chain recombines TRBV7-9 with TRBJ2-6; unclear D gene. Germline V gene data show CDR1 as SEHNR and CDR2 as FQNEAQ (reference sequence). Trimming left V 1 base short and J 6 bases short, with 10 bases between. This CDR3 is 15 amino acids long. The DNA of the CDR3 is TGTGCCAGCAGCTTAGTCGAGACGCTGGCCAACGTCCTGACTTTC. It specifies CASSLVETLANVLTF.

About this clonotype itself: The junction departs from the called germline gene at one end, perhaps through a read error. The chain uses TRBV28 and TRBJ1-2; a weak D match, TRBD1 (6 bases). CDR3 length equals 12 residues. CDR1 and CDR2 (germline): MDHEN, SYDVKM. The chain's CDR3 is CASTGAGYGYTF. Here the CDR3 DNA reads TGTGCGAGCACGGGGGCCGGCTATGGCTACACCTTC.

This clonotype was observed once. The J gene is TRBJ2-3, the V gene TRBV4-1; D not certain. V gave up 5 bases and J gave up 6 bases, with 21 bases separating them. This CDR3 is built from 16 residues. Per germline, CDR1 MGHRA and CDR2 YSYEKL. As DNA, the CDR3 is TGCGCCAGCAGCACCCCCTTTTCGGCCGAGTCGGATACGCAGTATTTT. The encoded protein is CASSTPFSAESDTQYF.